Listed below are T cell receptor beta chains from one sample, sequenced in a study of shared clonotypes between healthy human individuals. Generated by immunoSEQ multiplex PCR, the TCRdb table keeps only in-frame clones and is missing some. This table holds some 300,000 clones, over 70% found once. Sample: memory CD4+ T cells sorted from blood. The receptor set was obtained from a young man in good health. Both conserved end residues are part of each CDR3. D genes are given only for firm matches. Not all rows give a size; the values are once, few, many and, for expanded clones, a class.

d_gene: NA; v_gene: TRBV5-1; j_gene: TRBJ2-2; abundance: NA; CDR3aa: CASSLLSGSPNTGELFF; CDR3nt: TGCGCCAGCAGCTTGTTATCGGGCAGCCCGAACACCGGGGAGCTGTTTTTT
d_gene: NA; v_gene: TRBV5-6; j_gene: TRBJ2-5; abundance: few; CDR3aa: CASAPIGAPMAQYF; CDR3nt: TGTGCCAGCGCCCCCATCGGGGCCCCGATGGCCCAGTACTTC
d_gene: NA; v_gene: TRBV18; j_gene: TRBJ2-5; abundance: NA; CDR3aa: CASSPQGSGETQYF; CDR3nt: TGTGCCAGCTCACCCCAGGGTTCCGGGGAGACCCAGTACTTC
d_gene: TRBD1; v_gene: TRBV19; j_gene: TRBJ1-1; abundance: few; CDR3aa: CASSSRTGIRDTEAFF; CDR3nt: TGTGCCAGTAGCTCCCGGACAGGGATAAGGGACACTGAAGCTTTCTTT
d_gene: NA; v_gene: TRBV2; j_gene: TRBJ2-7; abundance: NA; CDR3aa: CASTLYGEPYEQYF; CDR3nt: TGTGCCAGCACACTGTACGGGGAGCCCTACGAGCAGTACTTC
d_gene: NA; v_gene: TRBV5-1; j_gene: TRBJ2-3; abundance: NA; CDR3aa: CASSLGGASTDTQYF; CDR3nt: TGCGCCAGCAGCCTTGGTGGGGCTAGCACAGATACGCAGTATTTT
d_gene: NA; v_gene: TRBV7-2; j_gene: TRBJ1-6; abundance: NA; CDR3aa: CASSVQGSPFSYNSPLHF; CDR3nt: TGTGCCAGCAGCGTACAGGGATCTCCTTTCTCCTATAATTCACCCCTCCACTTT
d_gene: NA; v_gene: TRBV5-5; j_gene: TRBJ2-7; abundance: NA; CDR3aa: CASSLVSSSYEQYF; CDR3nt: TGTGCCAGCAGCTTGGTCAGCTCCTCGTACGAGCAGTACTTC
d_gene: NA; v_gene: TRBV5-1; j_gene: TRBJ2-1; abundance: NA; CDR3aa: CASSFGGAAYNEQFF; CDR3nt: TGCGCCAGCAGCTTTGGGGGGGCGGCCTACAATGAGCAGTTCTTC
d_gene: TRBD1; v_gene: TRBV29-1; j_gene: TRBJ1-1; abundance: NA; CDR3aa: CSVEGKRTGGSEAFF; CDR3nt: TGCAGCGTTGAAGGAAAAAGGACAGGGGGATCGGAAGCTTTCTTT
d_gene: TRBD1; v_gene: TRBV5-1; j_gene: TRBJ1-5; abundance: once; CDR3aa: CASSGTGDSNQPQHF; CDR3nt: TGCGCCAGCAGCGGGACAGGGGATAGCAATCAGCCCCAGCATTTT
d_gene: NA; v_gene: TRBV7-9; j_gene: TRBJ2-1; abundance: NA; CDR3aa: CASPLGRDGNEQFF; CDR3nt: TGTGCCAGCCCCTTGGGCAGGGATGGCAATGAGCAGTTCTTC
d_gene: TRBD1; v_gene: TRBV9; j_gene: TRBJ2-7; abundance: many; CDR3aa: CASSVSDRGHEQYF; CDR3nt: TGTGCCAGCAGCGTATCCGACAGGGGCCACGAGCAGTACTTC
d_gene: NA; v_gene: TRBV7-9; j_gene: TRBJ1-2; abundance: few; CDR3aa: CASSFTNYGYTF; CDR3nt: TGTGCCAGCAGCTTTACTAACTATGGCTACACCTTC
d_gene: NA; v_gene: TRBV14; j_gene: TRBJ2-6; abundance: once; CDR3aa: CASSRMGIGRMGANVLTF; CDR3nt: TGTGCCAGCAGCCGCATGGGAATCGGCCGGATGGGGGCCAACGTCCTGACTTTC
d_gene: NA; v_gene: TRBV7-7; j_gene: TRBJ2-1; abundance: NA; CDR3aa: CASSLGVATAYNEQFF; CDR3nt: TGTGCCAGCAGCTTAGGGGTCGCGACAGCCTACAATGAGCAGTTCTTC
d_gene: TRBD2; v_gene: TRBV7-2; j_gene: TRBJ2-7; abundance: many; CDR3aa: CASSLEASRPGLAGVQYF; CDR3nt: TGTGCCAGCAGCTTAGAGGCTAGCAGGCCCGGACTAGCGGGAGTGCAGTACTTC
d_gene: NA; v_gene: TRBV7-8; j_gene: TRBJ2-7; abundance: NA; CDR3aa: CASSLGEYYEQYF; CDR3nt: TGTGCCAGCAGCTTAGGCGAGTACTACGAGCAGTACTTC
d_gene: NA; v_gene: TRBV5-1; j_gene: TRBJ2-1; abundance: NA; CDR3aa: CASSLEDEQFF; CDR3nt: TGCGCCAGCAGCTTGGAAGATGAGCAGTTCTTC
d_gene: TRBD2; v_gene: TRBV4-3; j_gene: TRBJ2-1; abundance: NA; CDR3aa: CASSQDLAGGYNEQFF; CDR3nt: TGCGCCAGCAGCCAGGATCTAGCGGGAGGGTACAATGAGCAGTTCTTC
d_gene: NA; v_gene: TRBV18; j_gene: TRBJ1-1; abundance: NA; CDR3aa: CASSPETSEAFF; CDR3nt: TGTGCCAGCTCACCGGAGACATCTGAAGCTTTCTTT
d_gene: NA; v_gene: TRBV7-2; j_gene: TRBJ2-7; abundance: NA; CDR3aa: CASSQFSGTVYEQYF; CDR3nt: TGTGCCAGCAGTCAATTCTCCGGGACCGTCTACGAGCAGTACTTC
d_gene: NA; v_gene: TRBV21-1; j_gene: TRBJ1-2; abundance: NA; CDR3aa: CASTLKTGYHYGYTF; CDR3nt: TGTGCCAGCACCCTAAAGACAGGGTATCACTATGGCTACACCTTC
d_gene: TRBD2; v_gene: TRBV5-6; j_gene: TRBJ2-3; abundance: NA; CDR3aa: CASRTGGPSATDTQYF; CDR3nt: TGTGCCAGCAGAACGGGAGGGCCATCAGCCACAGATACGCAGTATTTT
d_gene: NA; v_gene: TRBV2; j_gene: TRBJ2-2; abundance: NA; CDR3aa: CASSSTITGELFF; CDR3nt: TGTGCCAGCAGCTCGACTATCACCGGGGAGCTGTTTTTT
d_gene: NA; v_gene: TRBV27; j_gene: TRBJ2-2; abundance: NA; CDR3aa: CAARGRAADSGELFF; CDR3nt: TGTGCCGCGAGGGGAAGGGCAGCCGACAGCGGGGAGCTGTTTTTT
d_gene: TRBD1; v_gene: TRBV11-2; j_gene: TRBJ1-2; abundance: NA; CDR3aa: CASSSPRTGSRSYTF; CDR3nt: TGTGCCAGCAGCTCCCCTCGGACAGGGAGTAGGAGCTACACCTTC
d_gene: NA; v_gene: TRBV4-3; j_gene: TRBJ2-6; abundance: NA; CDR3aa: CASSQEEGSGANVLTF; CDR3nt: TGCGCCAGCAGCCAAGAAGAGGGCTCTGGGGCCAACGTCCTGACTTTC